The table lists the clone carrying this T cell receptor beta chain with a few counts. Its antigen is still unknown. Looked up from germline, CDR1 is MNHEY and CDR2 is SMNVEV (reference sequence). Between the trimmed V and J ends, which lost 6 bases and 0 bases, there was a span of 11 bases. The CDR3 has 14 residues. This sample was included in a study of CD8 T cells in ankylosing spondylitis. Study outcomes and limitations: The authors found the disease-linked clones to be CD8+ and relatively rare in peripheral blood. Ankylosing spondylitis blood appeared to be characterized by a TCR beta motif of roughly eight highly homologous variants. Significant enrichment of disease-linked clones was reported in matched ankylosing spondylitis synovial fluid.

Quantitative 5'-RACE with molecular barcodes generated TCR beta libraries. TCRdb passed the 5' RACE reads through MiXCR, listing each CDR3 protein once. The sample carries 300,000 to 400,000 distinct CDR3 sequences, about 15% recorded once. The TCR comes from a male donor with ankylosing spondylitis or in good health (not recorded which). The chain combines TRBV27 with TRBJ1-1, with unresolved D. Sequencing used blood, either unsorted or a sorted T cell fraction (not recorded which). The CDR3 nucleotides are TGTGCCAGCAGAAGGGTAGGAATGAACACTGAAGCTTTCTTT. Translation: CASRRVGMNTEAFF.